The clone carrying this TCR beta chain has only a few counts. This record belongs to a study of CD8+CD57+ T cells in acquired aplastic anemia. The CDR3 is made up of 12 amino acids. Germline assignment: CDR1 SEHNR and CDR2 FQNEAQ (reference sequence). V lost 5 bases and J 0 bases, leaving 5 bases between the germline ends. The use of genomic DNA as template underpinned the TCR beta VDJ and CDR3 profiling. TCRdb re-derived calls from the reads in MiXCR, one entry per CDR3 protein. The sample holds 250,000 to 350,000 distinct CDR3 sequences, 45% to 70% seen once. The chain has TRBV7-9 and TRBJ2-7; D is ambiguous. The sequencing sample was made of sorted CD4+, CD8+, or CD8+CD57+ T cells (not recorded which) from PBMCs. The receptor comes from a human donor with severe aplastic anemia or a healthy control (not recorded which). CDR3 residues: CASSQSSYEQYF. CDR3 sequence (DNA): TGTGCCAGCAGCCAAAGCTCCTACGAGCAGTACTTC.